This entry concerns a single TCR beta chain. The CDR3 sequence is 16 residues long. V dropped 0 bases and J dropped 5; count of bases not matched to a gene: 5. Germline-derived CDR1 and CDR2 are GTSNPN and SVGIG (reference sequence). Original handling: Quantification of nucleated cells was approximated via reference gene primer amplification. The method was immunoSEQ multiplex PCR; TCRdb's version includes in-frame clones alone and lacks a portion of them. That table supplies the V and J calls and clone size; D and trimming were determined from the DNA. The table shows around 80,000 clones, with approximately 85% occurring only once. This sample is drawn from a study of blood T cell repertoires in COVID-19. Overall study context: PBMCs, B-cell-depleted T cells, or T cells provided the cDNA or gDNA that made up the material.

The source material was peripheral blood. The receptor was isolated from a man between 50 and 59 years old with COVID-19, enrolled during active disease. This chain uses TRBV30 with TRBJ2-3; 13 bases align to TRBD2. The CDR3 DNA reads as TGTGCCTGGAGTGTACTAGCGGGAGGGCCGGGAGATACGCAGTATTTT. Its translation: CAWSVLAGGPGDTQYF.